This TCR beta chain was observed in a study of CD8 T cells in ankylosing spondylitis. This clonotype occurred many times. The V gene's germline CDR1 is SGHAT and CDR2 FQNNGV. V lost 4 bases, J lost 1 base, and 10 bases stayed unmatched. CDR3 length: 16 amino acids. Using quantitative 5'-RACE with molecular barcodes, the authors made TCR beta libraries. TCRdb processed the 5' RACE reads anew with MiXCR; each CDR3 protein has one entry. There are roughly 30,000 distinct CDR3 sequences in the sample; around 30% occur only once, and 45% lies in the top ten. This clonotype was obtained from a male donor with ankylosing spondylitis. The genes are TRBV11-2 and TRBJ2-7, with 7 bases identical to TRBD2. The material sequenced was synovial fluid, either unsorted or a sorted T cell fraction (not recorded which). CDR3 DNA: TGTGCCAGCAGCTCGGCGGGCGGGAGAGGGTCCTACGAGCAGTACTTC. Its protein product is CASSSAGGRGSYEQYF.